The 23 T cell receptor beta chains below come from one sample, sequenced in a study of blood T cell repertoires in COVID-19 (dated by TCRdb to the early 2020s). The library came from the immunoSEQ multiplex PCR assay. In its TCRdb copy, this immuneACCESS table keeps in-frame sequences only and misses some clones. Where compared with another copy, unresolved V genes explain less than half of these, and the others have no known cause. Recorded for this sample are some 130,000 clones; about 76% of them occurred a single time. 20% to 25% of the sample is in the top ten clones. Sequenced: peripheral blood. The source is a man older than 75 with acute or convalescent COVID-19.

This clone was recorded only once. This chain's CDR3 is CASSQDWAGNEQYF. DNA for the CDR3: TGCGCCAGCAGCCAAGATTGGGCAGGAAACGAGCAGTACTTC. The J gene is TRBJ2-7, the V gene TRBV4-3; no clear D. CDR3 size: 14 residues. Germline CDR1 reads LGHNA; CDR2 reads YSLEER. Trimming shortened V by 0 bases and J by 5 bases, and 11 bases separated the two germline ends.

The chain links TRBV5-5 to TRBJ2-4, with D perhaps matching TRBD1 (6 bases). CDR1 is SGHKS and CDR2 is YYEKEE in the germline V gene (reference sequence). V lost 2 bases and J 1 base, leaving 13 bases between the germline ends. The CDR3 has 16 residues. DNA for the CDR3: TGTGCCAGCAGCTTCTCGTCAGGGGCGGCCAAAAACATTCAGTACTTC. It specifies CASSFSSGAAKNIQYF.

CDR3: CASSQDRVYGYTF. The CDR3 nucleotides read TGTGCCAGCAGTCAGGACAGGGTCTATGGCTACACCTTC. The chain carries TRBV6-5 and TRBJ1-2; TRBD1 agrees at 8 bases. The CDR3 consists of 13 residues. Germline V lookup: CDR1 MNHEY, CDR2 SVGAGI. V shed 5 bases, J shed 4 bases, and the junction held 3 bases outside the gene matches.

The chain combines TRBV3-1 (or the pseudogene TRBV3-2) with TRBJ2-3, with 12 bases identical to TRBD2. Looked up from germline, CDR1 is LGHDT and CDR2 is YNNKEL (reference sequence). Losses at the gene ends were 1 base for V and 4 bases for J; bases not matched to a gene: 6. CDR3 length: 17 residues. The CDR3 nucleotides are TGTGCCAGCAGCCAAGGGACTAGCGGGGTGAGGGCAGATACGCAGTATTTT. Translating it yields CASSQGTSGVRADTQYF.

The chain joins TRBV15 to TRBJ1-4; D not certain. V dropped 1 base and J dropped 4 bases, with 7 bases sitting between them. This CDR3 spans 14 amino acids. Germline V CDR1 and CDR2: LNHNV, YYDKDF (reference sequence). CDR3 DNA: TGTGCCACCAGCAGAGGAGAGGTTAATGAAAAACTGTTTTTT. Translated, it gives CATSRGEVNEKLFF. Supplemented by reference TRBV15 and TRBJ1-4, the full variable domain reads DAMVIQNPRYQVTQFGKPVTLSCSQTLNHNVMYWYQQKSSQAPKLLFHYYDKDFNNEADTPDNFQSRRPNTSFCFLDIRSPGLGDTAMYLCATSRGEVNEKLFFGSGTQLSVL.

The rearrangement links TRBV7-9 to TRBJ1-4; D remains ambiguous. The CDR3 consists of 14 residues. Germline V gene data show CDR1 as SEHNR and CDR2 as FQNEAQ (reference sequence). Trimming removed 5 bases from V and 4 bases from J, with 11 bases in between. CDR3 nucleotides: TGTGCCAGCAGCCGCGGGAGCCGTAATGAAAAACTGTTTTTT. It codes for CASSRGSRNEKLFF.

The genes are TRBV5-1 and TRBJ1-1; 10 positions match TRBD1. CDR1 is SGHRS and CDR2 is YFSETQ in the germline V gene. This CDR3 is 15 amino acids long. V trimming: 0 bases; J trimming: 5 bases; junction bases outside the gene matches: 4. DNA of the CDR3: TGCGCCAGCAGCTTGGCTGGGACAGGGGAGACTGAAGCTTTCTTT. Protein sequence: CASSLAGTGETEAFF.

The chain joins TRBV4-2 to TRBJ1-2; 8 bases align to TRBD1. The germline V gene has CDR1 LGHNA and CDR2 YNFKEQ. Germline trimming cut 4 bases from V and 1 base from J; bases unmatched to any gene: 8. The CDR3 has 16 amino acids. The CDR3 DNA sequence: TGTGCCAGCAGCCCCAGGGGGCAGGCCGGTAACTATGGCTACACCTTC. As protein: CASSPRGQAGNYGYTF.

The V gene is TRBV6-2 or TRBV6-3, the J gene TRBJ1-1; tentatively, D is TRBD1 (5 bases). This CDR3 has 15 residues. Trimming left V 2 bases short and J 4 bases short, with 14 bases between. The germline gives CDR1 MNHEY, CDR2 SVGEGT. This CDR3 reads CASSYAQGIGTEAFF. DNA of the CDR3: TGTGCCAGCAGTTACGCCCAGGGCATTGGCACTGAAGCTTTCTTT.

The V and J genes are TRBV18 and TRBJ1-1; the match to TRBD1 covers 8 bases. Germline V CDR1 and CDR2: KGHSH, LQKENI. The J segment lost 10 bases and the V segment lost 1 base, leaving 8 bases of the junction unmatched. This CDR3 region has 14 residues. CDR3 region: CASSPLGPGGAAFF. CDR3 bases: TGTGCCAGCTCACCACTGGGTCCAGGGGGCGCAGCTTTCTTT.

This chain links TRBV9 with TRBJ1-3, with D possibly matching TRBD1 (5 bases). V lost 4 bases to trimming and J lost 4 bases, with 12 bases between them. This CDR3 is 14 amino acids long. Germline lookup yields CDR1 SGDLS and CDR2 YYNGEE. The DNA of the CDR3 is TGTGCCAGCAGCAAAGGGGCGCCGGGAAACACCATATATTTT. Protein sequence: CASSKGAPGNTIYF. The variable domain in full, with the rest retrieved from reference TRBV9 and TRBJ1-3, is DSGVTQTPKHLITATGQRVTLRCSPRSGDLSVYWYQQSLDQGLQFLIQYYNGEERAKGNILERFSAQQFPDLHSELNLSSLELGDSALYFCASSKGAPGNTIYFGEGSWLTVV.

The CDR3 DNA is TGTGCCAGTAGTTTGCGGGGTACCAATGAGCAGTTCTTC. Residues: CASSLRGTNEQFF. This chain links TRBV19 with TRBJ2-1, with D possibly matching TRBD2 (6 bases). The CDR3 has 13 residues. Germline V CDR1 and CDR2: LNHDA, SQIVND (reference sequence). V was clipped by 5 bases and J by 6 bases, with 11 bases between them.

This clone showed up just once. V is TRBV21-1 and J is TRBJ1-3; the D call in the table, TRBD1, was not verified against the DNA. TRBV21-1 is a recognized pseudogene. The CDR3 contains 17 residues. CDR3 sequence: CASSKEGRDISGNTIYF. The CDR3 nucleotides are TGTGCCAGCAGCAAAGAGGGTCGGGACATCTCTGGAAACACCATATATTTT.

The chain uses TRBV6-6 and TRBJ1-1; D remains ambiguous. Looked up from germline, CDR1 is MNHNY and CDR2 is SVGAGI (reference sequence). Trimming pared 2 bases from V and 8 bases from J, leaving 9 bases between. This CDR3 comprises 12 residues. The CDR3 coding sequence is TGTGCCAGCAGTTACAACCGGGAAGAAGCTTTCTTT. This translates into CASSYNREEAFF.

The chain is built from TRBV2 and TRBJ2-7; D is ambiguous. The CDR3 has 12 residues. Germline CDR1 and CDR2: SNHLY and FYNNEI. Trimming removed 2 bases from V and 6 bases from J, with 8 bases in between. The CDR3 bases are TGTGCCAGCAGTGAAATTCAGTCCGAGCAGTACTTC. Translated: CASSEIQSEQYF.

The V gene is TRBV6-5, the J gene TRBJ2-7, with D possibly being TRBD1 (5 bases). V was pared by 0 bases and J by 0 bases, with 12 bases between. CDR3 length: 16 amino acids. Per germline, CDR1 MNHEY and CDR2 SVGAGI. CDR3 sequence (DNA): TGTGCCAGCAGTTACTCGGGGCGCCCAAGCTCCTACGAGCAGTACTTC. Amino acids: CASSYSGRPSSYEQYF.

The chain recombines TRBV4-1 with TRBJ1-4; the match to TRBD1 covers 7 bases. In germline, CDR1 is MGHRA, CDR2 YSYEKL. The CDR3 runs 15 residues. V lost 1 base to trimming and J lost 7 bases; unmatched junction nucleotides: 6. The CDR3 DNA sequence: TGCGCCAGCAGCCAAGGAGACAGGGAGGCTGAAAAACTGTTTTTT. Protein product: CASSQGDREAEKLFF.

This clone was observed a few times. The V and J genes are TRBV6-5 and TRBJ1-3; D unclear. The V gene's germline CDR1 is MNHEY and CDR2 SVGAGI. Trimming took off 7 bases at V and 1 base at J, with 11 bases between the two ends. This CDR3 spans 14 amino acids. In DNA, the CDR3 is TGTGCCAGCATGCGGGGTCTTTCTGGAAACACCATATATTTT. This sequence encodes CASMRGLSGNTIYF.

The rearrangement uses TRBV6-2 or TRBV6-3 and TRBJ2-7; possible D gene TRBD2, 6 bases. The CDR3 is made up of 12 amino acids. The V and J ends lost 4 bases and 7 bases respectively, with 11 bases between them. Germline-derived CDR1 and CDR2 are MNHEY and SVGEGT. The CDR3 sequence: CASSSYGGEQYF. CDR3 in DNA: TGTGCCAGCAGTTCATACGGGGGAGAGCAGTACTTC.

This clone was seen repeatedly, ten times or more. The CDR3 reads CASSYRGVLNEKLFF. The CDR3 coding sequence is TGTGCCAGCAGCTACCGGGGGGTCCTTAATGAAAAACTGTTTTTT. The chain couples TRBV7-2 to TRBJ1-4; a weak D match, TRBD1 (5 bases). Per the germline V gene, CDR1 is SGHTA and CDR2 is FQGNSA. This CDR3 contains 15 residues. With 4 bases removed from V and 4 bases from J, the gap between germline ends came to 13 bases.

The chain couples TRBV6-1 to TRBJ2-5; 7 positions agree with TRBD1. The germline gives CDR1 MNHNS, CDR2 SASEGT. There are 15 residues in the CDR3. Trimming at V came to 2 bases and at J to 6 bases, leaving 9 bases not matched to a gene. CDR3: CASSEYLGTVQTQYF. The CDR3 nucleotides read TGTGCCAGCAGTGAATATCTCGGGACAGTGCAGACCCAGTACTTC.

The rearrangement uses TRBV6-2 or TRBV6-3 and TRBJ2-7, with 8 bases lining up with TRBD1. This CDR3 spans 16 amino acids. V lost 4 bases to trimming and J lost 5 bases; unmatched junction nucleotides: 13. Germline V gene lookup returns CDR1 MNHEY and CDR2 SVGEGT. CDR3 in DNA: TGTGCCAGCAGTTTTCGGGACAGGAGCGAGCTTAACGAGCAGTACTTC. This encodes CASSFRDRSELNEQYF.

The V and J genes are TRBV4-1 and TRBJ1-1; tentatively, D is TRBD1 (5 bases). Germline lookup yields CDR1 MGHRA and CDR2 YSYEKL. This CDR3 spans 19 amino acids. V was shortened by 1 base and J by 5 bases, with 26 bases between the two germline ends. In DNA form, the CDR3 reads TGCGCCAGCAGCCAAGGTCTAGGCGCAGGGCGTTACGGTGGTACTGAAGCTTTCTTT. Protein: CASSQGLGAGRYGGTEAFF.